These 27 T cell receptor beta chains originate from one sample sequenced in a study of molecular identifiers for immune sequencing clone quantification. MiXCR was run by TCRdb on the PCR reads, yielding one entry per CDR3 protein. The sample has hundreds of thousands of distinct CDR3 sequences, around 25% seen once. The sequencing sample was made of naive CD8+ T cells from blood, with Jurkat cell RNA spiked in. Subset denoted: FACS-sorted CD8+CD4-CCR7+CD45RA+ naive T cells. All receptors derive from a human donor in good health. Some libraries in this study had Jurkat cell RNA spiked in.

This clonotype was seen repeatedly, ten times or more. The chain is built from TRBV28 and TRBJ2-1; 8 bases are a match to TRBD1. The CDR3 has 16 amino acids. V lost 3 bases, J lost 3 bases, and 7 bases stayed unmatched. From germline, CDR1 is MDHEN and CDR2 SYDVKM. CDR3 residues: CASSLVAGGVYNEQFF. CDR3 in DNA: TGTGCCAGCAGTTTGGTTGCAGGGGGCGTCTACAATGAGCAGTTCTTC. Full variable domain (remainder filled in from reference TRBV28 and TRBJ2-1): DVKVTQSSRYLVKRTGEKVFLECVQDMDHENMFWYRQDPGLGLRLIYFSYDVKMKEKGDIPEGYSVSREKKERFSLILESASTNQTSMYLCASSLVAGGVYNEQFFGPGTRLTVL.

This clonotype was seen at least ten times. V and J are TRBV4-3 and TRBJ1-3; D is unclear. This CDR3 has 15 amino acids. Trimming pared 3 bases from V and 1 base from J, leaving 10 bases between. The germline CDR1 and CDR2 sequences are LGHNA and YSLEER. CDR3: CASSHGRSSGNTIYF. DNA for the CDR3: TGCGCCAGCAGCCACGGACGGAGTTCTGGAAACACCATATATTTT.

This clonotype was found once. This could be a read error, since a much larger clone is one nucleotide away. The chain recombines TRBV5-1 with TRBJ2-3, with a possible D match to TRBD2 (6 bases). Germline V CDR1 and CDR2: SGHRS, YFSETQ. The V and J ends lost 7 bases and 2 bases respectively, with 17 bases between them. The CDR3 has 15 residues. The CDR3 sequence is CASAKSGDPTDTQYF. In DNA form, the CDR3 reads TGCGCCAGCGCCAAATCGGGGGACCCCACAGATACGCAGTATTTT.

This clonotype was detected only a few times. A much larger clone sits a single nucleotide away, making a read error possible. This rearrangement joins TRBV12-3 or TRBV12-4 to TRBJ2-7; TRBD1 matches at 7 bases. CDR3 length: 13 amino acids. The V and J ends lost 5 bases and 4 bases, in that order; junction bases with no gene match: 5. CDR3 amino acids: CASSHSTGYEQYF. The CDR3 coding sequence is TGTGCCAGCAGTCACTCGACAGGGTACGAGCAGTACTTC.

Only one count was recorded for this clonotype. The chain links TRBV12-3 or TRBV12-4 to TRBJ2-7; 11 nucleotides align to TRBD1. V trimming: 6 bases; J trimming: 9 bases; junction bases outside the gene matches: 16. The CDR3 is 16 residues long. The CDR3: CASSPTIGTGGRGQYF. In DNA, the CDR3 is TGTGCCAGCAGCCCCACGATCGGGACAGGGGGTCGAGGGCAGTACTTC.

This clonotype was observed a handful of times. This chain uses TRBV7-9 with TRBJ2-2; tentative D call: TRBD2 (5 bases). This CDR3 contains 11 residues. V lost 3 bases to trimming and J lost 10 bases, with 6 bases between them. The germline gives CDR1 SEHNR, CDR2 FQNEAQ (reference sequence). The CDR3 DNA reads as TGTGCCAGCAGCTTTCGGGAGGAGCTGTTTTTT. Translated: CASSFREELFF.

There are a few counts of this clonotype. The chain's CDR3 is CATSRRQGTQPQHF. In nucleotides, the CDR3 is TGTGCCACCAGCAGAAGACAGGGGACTCAGCCCCAGCATTTT. The chain combines TRBV15 with TRBJ1-5; 8 bases are shared with TRBD1. The CDR3 totals 14 residues. Germline CDR1 LNHNV, CDR2 YYDKDF (reference sequence). Losses at the gene ends were 2 bases for V and 6 bases for J; bases not matched to a gene: 3.

This chain connects TRBV6-2 or TRBV6-3 to TRBJ2-7; 13 bases are a match to TRBD2. This CDR3 is 15 amino acids long. V lost 6 bases to trimming and J lost 6 bases; unmatched junction nucleotides: 8. CDR1 is MNHEY, CDR2 SVGEGT, per germline. This CDR3 is CASSQGLAGEREQYF. Written as DNA, the CDR3 is TGTGCCAGCAGCCAAGGACTAGCGGGGGAGCGCGAGCAGTACTTC.

With respect to this clonotype: Being one base from a much bigger clone, this may be a read error. The rearrangement joins TRBV28 to TRBJ1-3; 9 nucleotides align to TRBD1. Trimming at V came to 6 bases and at J to 3 bases, leaving 6 bases not matched to a gene. CDR1 is MDHEN and CDR2 is SYDVKM in the germline V gene. The CDR3 has 15 amino acids. CDR3 in DNA: TGTGCCAGCAGGTCTACAGGGGGCATTGGAAACACCATATATTTT. Translating gives CASRSTGGIGNTIYF.

On this clonotype: It may be a read error: a sequence one base away is much more abundant. This rearrangement joins TRBV5-3 to TRBJ2-6; the D gene is possibly TRBD1 (6 bases). TRBV5-3 belongs to the ORF category, with a function that is uncertain. Trimming took off 9 bases at V and 1 base at J, with 11 bases between the two ends. This CDR3 contains 14 residues. In DNA, the CDR3 is TGTGCCATACAACAGGGATCTGGGGCCAACGTCCTGACTTTC. Encoded protein: CAIQQGSGANVLTF.

This clonotype was detected many times. This chain uses TRBV6-4 with TRBJ2-4; D gene uncertain. V was trimmed by 4 bases and J by 3 bases, leaving 4 bases between them. The germline V gene has CDR1 MRHNA and CDR2 SNTAGT. The CDR3 length is 12 residues. The CDR3 spells CASSVHKNIQYF. The CDR3 bases are TGTGCCAGCAGTGTTCACAAAAACATTCAGTACTTC.

This clonotype occurred many times. This chain links TRBV7-2 with TRBJ1-5, with no clear D. The CDR3 has 16 residues. Germline-derived CDR1 and CDR2 are SGHTA and FQGNSA. The ends were cut back, 5 bases at V and 4 bases at J, with 18 bases in the middle. CDR3 sequence (DNA): TGTGCCAGCAGCCCGGACTCTCAATTCCCTAATCAGCCCCAGCATTTT. This gives the protein CASSPDSQFPNQPQHF.

This clonotype was seen ten or more times. The chain is built from TRBV4-3 and TRBJ1-5, with D possibly being TRBD1 (5 bases). CDR1 is LGHNA, CDR2 YSLEER, per germline. V shed 4 bases and J shed 0 bases, with 16 bases lying between them. This CDR3 has 17 amino acids. The CDR3, as DNA: TGCGCCAGCAGCCTTCTCTCAAGAGGGGATAGCAATCAGCCCCAGCATTTT. Translation gives CASSLLSRGDSNQPQHF.

This clonotype was counted ten times or more. The chain uses TRBV2 and TRBJ2-3, with 8 positions matching TRBD2. V shed 4 bases, J shed 4 bases, and the junction held 10 bases outside the gene matches. The CDR3 covers 16 residues. Germline lookup yields CDR1 SNHLY and CDR2 FYNNEI. CDR3 region: CASSALGAGVADTQYF. In DNA, the CDR3 is TGTGCCAGCAGTGCTCTGGGAGCGGGGGTGGCAGATACGCAGTATTTT.

This clonotype showed up just once. A much larger clone lies a single base off, so this may be a read error. CDR3 DNA: TGCGCCAGCAGCTACCGGGACCTTAATTCACCCCTCCGCTTT. This encodes CASSYRDLNSPLRF. This chain uses TRBV5-1 with TRBJ1-6, with D tentatively TRBD1 (5 bases). The CDR3 is 14 amino acids. CDR1 and CDR2 from the germline V gene are SGHRS and YFSETQ.

A word on this clonotype: A clone one base away is much larger, so this may be a read error. V usage is TRBV6-5 and J usage is TRBJ1-1; 9 bases are a match to TRBD1. The CDR3 totals 15 residues. The V gene's germline CDR1 is MNHEY and CDR2 SVGAGI. Trimming cost V 0 bases and J 4 bases; bases outside gene matches: 3. In DNA, the CDR3 is TGTGCCAGCAGTTACTCGGACAGGGGTCTCACTGAAGCTTTCTTT. Its protein product is CASSYSDRGLTEAFF.

This clonotype was detected only a few times. Compared with germline, one end of the junction differs, possibly owing to a read error. In DNA form, the CDR3 reads TGCGCCAGCAGGGGGCACAGGAACAACAATGAGCAGTTCTTGGTCTTC. Its translation: CASRGHRNNNEQFLVF. The rearrangement links TRBV4-3 to TRBJ2-1, with D tentatively TRBD1 (5 bases). Germline V gives CDR1 LGHNA, CDR2 YSLEER. This CDR3 is 16 amino acids long.

There are many counts of this clonotype. The J gene is TRBJ2-3, the V gene TRBV27; 7 bases align to TRBD1. This CDR3 comprises 15 residues. J gave up 1 base and V 6 bases, and 7 bases lay outside the gene matches. Germline values: CDR1 MNHEY, CDR2 SMNVEV (reference sequence). CDR3 DNA sequence: TGTGCCAGCAGCGACAGGGCCCGTCGCACAGATACGCAGTATTTT. It specifies CASSDRARRTDTQYF.

V gene TRBV11-2 combines with J gene TRBJ2-5; TRBD2 might be the D (7 bases). CDR3 length: 15 amino acids. CDR1 is SGHAT, CDR2 FQNNGV, per germline. V lost 4 bases and J lost 5, with 17 bases in between. CDR3 in DNA: TGTGCCAGCAGCTGCCGGGACGGGGGGCTTGAGACCCAGTACTTC. Its translation is CASSCRDGGLETQYF.

This clonotype was seen at least ten times. V and J are TRBV6-2 or TRBV6-3 and TRBJ1-1; D remains unclear. Germline V lookup: CDR1 MNHEY, CDR2 SVGEGT. V was clipped by 6 bases and J by 3 bases, with 14 bases between them. This CDR3 has 14 amino acids. In nucleotides, the CDR3 is TGTGCCAGCAGCCCCAATTTTATGGACACTGAAGCTTTCTTT. It yields the protein CASSPNFMDTEAFF.

This rearrangement joins TRBV7-9 to TRBJ2-5; tentative D call: TRBD1 (5 bases). Trimming removed 3 bases from V and 2 bases from J, with 10 bases in between. The CDR3 totals 14 residues. Germline lookup yields CDR1 SEHNR and CDR2 FQNEAQ (reference sequence). CDR3 bases: TGTGCCAGCAGCTTCGCGGACACTCAAGAGACCCAGTACTTC. As protein: CASSFADTQETQYF. The whole variable domain, remainder taken from reference TRBV7-9 and TRBJ2-5, is DTGVSQNPRHKITKRGQNVTFRCDPISEHNRLYWYRQTLGQGPEFLTYFQNEAQLEKSRLLSDRFSAERPKGSFSTLEIQRTEQGDSAMYLCASSFADTQETQYFGPGTRLLVL.

The table lists this clonotype with a few counts. The chain couples TRBV3-1 to TRBJ1-1; D not certain. Germline CDR1 LGHDT, CDR2 YNNKEL (reference sequence). The V end was cut by 1 base, the J end by 4 bases, with 10 bases between. The CDR3 loop spans 14 amino acids. In DNA, the CDR3 is TGTGCCAGCAGCCAAGGTATCTCGGGCACTGAAGCTTTCTTT. Amino acid sequence: CASSQGISGTEAFF.

The genes are TRBV7-6 and TRBJ2-1; 8 nucleotides match TRBD2. After removal of 3 bases from V and 5 bases from J, the junction contained 9 bases not matched to a gene. There are 16 residues in the CDR3. The germline V gene encodes CDR1 SGHVS and CDR2 FNYEAQ. This chain's CDR3 is CASSLMTSEVHNEQFF. DNA for the CDR3: TGTGCCAGCAGCTTGATGACTAGCGAAGTCCACAATGAGCAGTTCTTC. The full variable domain, in which reference TRBV7-6 and TRBJ2-1 provide the parts outside the CDR3, is GAGVSQSPRYKVTKRGQDVALRCDPISGHVSLYWYRQALGQGPEFLTYFNYEAQQDKSGLPNDRFSAERPEGSISTLTIQRTEQRDSAMYRCASSLMTSEVHNEQFFGPGTRLTVL.

The chain couples TRBV27 to TRBJ2-5; D not certain. CDR1 is MNHEY, CDR2 SMNVEV, per germline (reference sequence). Trimming pared 6 bases from V and 0 bases from J, leaving 11 bases between. The CDR3 is 14 residues long. The CDR3 nucleotides read TGTGCCAGCAGCCATCCTCGGAACCAAGAGACCCAGTACTTC. Residues: CASSHPRNQETQYF.

The chain combines TRBV12-3 or TRBV12-4 with TRBJ2-2; D gene ambiguous. CDR3 length: 15 amino acids. The ends were cut back, 10 bases at V and 5 bases at J, with 20 bases in the middle. CDR3 region: CATDDTSRRTGELFF. The DNA for the CDR3 is TGTGCCACCGACGACACGTCCCGGCGAACCGGGGAGCTGTTTTTT.

In its sample, this clonotype was seen a few times. The V call is TRBV9, the J call TRBJ1-1; 9 nucleotides agree with TRBD1. The CDR3 runs to 14 residues. The germline V gene has CDR1 SGDLS and CDR2 YYNGEE. The V gene end was trimmed by 5 bases and the J gene end by 3 bases; junction bases not matched to a gene: 5. Written as DNA, the CDR3 is TGTGCCAGCAGTGAGACAGGGGGGGACACTGAAGCTTTCTTT. Protein sequence: CASSETGGDTEAFF.

The chain uses TRBV3-1 and TRBJ1-5; maybe TRBD1 (5 bases). V was shortened by 0 bases and J by 6 bases, with 18 bases between the two germline ends. Germline V gene lookup returns CDR1 LGHDT and CDR2 YNNKEL (reference sequence). The CDR3 covers 17 residues. CDR3 region: CASSQDLGLGDGQPQHF. The CDR3 bases are TGTGCCAGCAGCCAAGATCTTGGCTTAGGGGATGGTCAGCCCCAGCATTTT.